This T cell receptor (beta chain) was recorded in a study of blood T cells in healthy people across ages (dated by TCRdb to 2015 to 2017). About the investigation overall: In model experiments, template switching captured roughly one uniquely barcoded TCR beta cDNA molecule for every two T cells. The donors were divided into four age groups: young (average around 15 years), middle-aged (approximately 39), aged (about 56) and long-lived (about 80). Using the same blood draw, the study looked at two additional independent replicas of 1 million unique cDNA reads for two donors, one aged 18 to 30 and the other aged 80 or older. The study measured age-related changes in TCR beta repertoire diversity using deep sequencing normalized with unique cDNA molecular identifiers. To avoid experimental bias, donors of different ages were distributed randomly across sequencing lanes.

As concerns this clonotype: Its binding antigen is unknown. It has no much larger one-base neighbor in the sample; base qualities were not kept.

V trim: 11 bases; J trim: 4 bases; unmatched bases: 7. In the germline V gene, CDR1 corresponds to SNHLY and CDR2 to FYNNEI. From the cysteine up to the phenylalanine, the CDR3 has a length of 12 residues. Only the CDR3 region is kept as DNA, spanning 36 bases read in frame from base 1. Overall study results and their limits: Total diversity estimates from one million sequenced T cells were considered lower bounds and underestimates. There was a strong correlation between observed TCR beta diversity and the percentage of naive T cells measured by flow cytometry. Compared with the aged group, the long-lived group had more naive CD4+ T cells, fewer expanded clones and increased TCR diversity, a pattern suggesting age selection. As age increased, observed TCR beta diversity per million T cells dropped in a roughly linear way, and a significant reduction was already evident by age about 36. Bulk unsorted PBMC profiling prevented conclusive comparison of naive and antigen-experienced compartments. Donor CMV infection status was unknown, potentially confounding age-related changes in expanded clonotypes.

Libraries were prepared through 5' RACE. The instrument given in TCRdb is Illumina HiSeq 2500. A second PCR of roughly 7 to 11 cycles was performed with a sample-barcoded 5' primer and a J-beta primer mix. A unique molecular identifier was introduced onto each TCR beta cDNA molecule by a template-switch 5' adaptor carrying 12 random nucleotides. At least 2.5 million CDR3-containing paired-end reads were obtained from each sample. All of the RNA was converted into first-strand cDNA using the Mint cDNA synthesis kit, with a TRBC-specific oligonucleotide serving as the primer. All cDNA was treated with uracil-DNA glycosylase and then went through a first 18-cycle PCR with the universal primers M1SS and BC2_uni_R. The study's processing was this. For normalization, 1 million high-quality reads, each with a distinct molecular identifier, were randomly selected from each sample. Reads with shared molecular identifiers were discarded instead of being binned into consensus sequences. MiTCR, with a Q25 quality threshold and the strictest error-elimination algorithm, was used for CDR3 identification, clonotype clustering and error correction. Lower-bound total TCR beta diversity was estimated with a nonparametric unseen species model using Euler transformation. TCRdb passed the public sequencing reads through fastp at Q25 and MiXCR, retaining productive beta sequences. Duplicate CDR3 protein sequences are folded into a single record with the most common DNA and genes. The V and J calls were determined by TCRdb, not by the authors. The sample records 790,000 or so distinct CDR3 sequences, around three fifths of which are singletons. The top ten hold around 24% of the sample.

The donors were roughly 40 Caucasian individuals from Russia, aged 6 to 90 years, who were systemically healthy. Approximately 9 milliliters of peripheral blood were collected from each donor into EDTA-treated Vacutainer tubes. Ficoll-Paque density-gradient centrifugation was used to isolate PBMCs, with at least 6.5 million per sample. Total RNA was extracted from PBMCs with Trizol reagent, with at least 6 micrograms obtained per sample. For every donor, an aliquot of PBMCs went through flow cytometry to measure the percentages of naive CD45RAhigh/CD27high T cells. This receptor was obtained from a man aged 35-49 years in good health. Sequencing was carried out using blood. The chain uses TRBV2 and TRBJ2-7, and 8 junctional nucleotides match TRBD2. The DNA sequence follows: TGTGCCTGCGCGGGACTAGGGTACGAGCAGTACTTC. Protein translation: CACAGLGYEQYF.